What follows are 8 T cell receptor beta chains derived from one specimen sequenced in a study of cytomegalovirus exposure and HLA in healthy donors. The PCR employed 60 Vbeta primers together with 13 Jbeta primers. This table comes from immunoSEQ multiplex PCR, and its TCRdb copy is limited to in-frame clones, with some not included. The sample gives about 200,000 clones, 85% to 90% of which show up once; approximately 1.7% is in the top ten. The sequencing input was PBMCs. Source of these receptors: a woman aged 18-30 years in good health and CMV-seronegative.

The chain joins TRBV15 to TRBJ2-2; the match to TRBD2 covers 8 bases. Trimming removed 4 bases from V and 7 bases from J; junction bases left unmatched: 8. CDR1 is LNHNV and CDR2 is YYDKDF in the germline V gene (reference sequence). The CDR3 runs to 15 residues. This CDR3 is CATSKIAGISGELFF. CDR3 coding DNA: TGTGCCACCAGCAAAATAGCGGGAATTAGCGGGGAGCTGTTTTTT.

The chain has TRBV30 and TRBJ1-2, with D unclear. Germline lookup yields CDR1 GTSNPN and CDR2 SVGIG (reference sequence). Deletions cut 5 bases from V and 4 bases from J, with 5 bases between. The CDR3 is made up of 10 amino acids. CDR3 nucleotides: TGTGCCTGGGGACTCTATGGCTACACCTTC. It codes for CAWGLYGYTF.

The CDR3 DNA reads as TGTGCCATCAGTCAGGACAGGGCTAACTATGGCTACACCTTC. Amino acid sequence: CAISQDRANYGYTF. The chain carries TRBV10-3 and TRBJ1-2, with 8 bases lining up with TRBD1. V shed 5 bases and J 0 bases; nucleotides not matched to a gene: 2. The CDR3 has 14 residues. Germline assignment: CDR1 ENHRY and CDR2 SYGVKD.

V is TRBV6-6 and J is TRBJ1-2; 9 positions match TRBD1. With V trimmed by 5 bases and J by 0 bases, 4 bases remained unmatched. CDR1 MNHNY and CDR2 SVGAGI come from the germline V gene (reference sequence). The CDR3 is 15 residues long. The CDR3 here is CASSPWDRANYGYTF. CDR3 DNA: TGTGCCAGCAGTCCCTGGGACAGGGCTAACTATGGCTACACCTTC.

For this clone: This CDR3 is also generated by other DNA sequences in the sample. Here the CDR3 DNA reads TGTGCCAGCAGCTTGGGGGGCACCTACGAGCAGTACTTC. Its translation: CASSLGGTYEQYF. The rearrangement links TRBV5-6 to TRBJ2-7; a weak D match, TRBD1 (5 bases). CDR1 and CDR2 (germline): SGHDT, YYEEEE. V gave up 0 bases and J gave up 2 bases, with 6 bases separating them. The CDR3 is 13 residues long.

The rearrangement joins TRBV4-3 to TRBJ1-1, with 8 bases identical to TRBD1. The CDR3 runs 13 residues. J gave up 4 bases and V 6 bases, and 4 bases lay outside the gene matches. Germline values: CDR1 LGHNA, CDR2 YSLEER. The CDR3 sequence is CASSPDRGTEAFF. DNA of the CDR3: TGCGCCAGCAGTCCCGACAGGGGCACTGAAGCTTTCTTT.

The chain combines TRBV18 with TRBJ1-2; TRBD1 matches 7 bases. Germline V gene data show CDR1 as KGHSH and CDR2 as LQKENI. The CDR3 runs 15 residues. Trimming removed 5 bases from V and 2 bases from J; junction bases left unmatched: 8. This chain's CDR3 is CASSFPGTANYGYTF. For the CDR3, the DNA is TGTGCCAGCTCATTTCCCGGGACAGCCAACTATGGCTACACCTTC.

The chain has TRBV6-1 and TRBJ1-1; D is unclear. The V end lost 2 bases, the J end lost 10 bases, and 17 bases lay between the germline ends. This CDR3 spans 14 amino acids. Germline CDR1 reads MNHNS; CDR2 reads SASEGT. Here the CDR3 DNA reads TGTGCCAGCAGTGAATTGTGGGCCACCCGAACAGCTTTCTTT. Translated: CASSELWATRTAFF.